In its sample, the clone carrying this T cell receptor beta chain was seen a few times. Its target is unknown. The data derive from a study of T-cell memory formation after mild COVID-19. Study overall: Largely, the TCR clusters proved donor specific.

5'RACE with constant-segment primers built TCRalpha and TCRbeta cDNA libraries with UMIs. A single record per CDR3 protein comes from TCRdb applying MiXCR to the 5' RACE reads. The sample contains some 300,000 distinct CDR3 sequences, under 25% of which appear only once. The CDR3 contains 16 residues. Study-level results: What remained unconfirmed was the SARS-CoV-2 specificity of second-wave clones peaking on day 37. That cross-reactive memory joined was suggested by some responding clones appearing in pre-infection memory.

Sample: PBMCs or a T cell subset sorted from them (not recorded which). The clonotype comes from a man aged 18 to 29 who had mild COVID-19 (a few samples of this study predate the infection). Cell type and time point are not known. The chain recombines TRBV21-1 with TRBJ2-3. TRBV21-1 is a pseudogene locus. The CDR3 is CASRLAQPVYTDTQYF. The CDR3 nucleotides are TGTGCCAGCCGACTGGCACAGCCAGTCTATACAGATACGCAGTATTTT.